This entry is about one T cell receptor (beta chain). Its antigen is currently unknown. The entry originates in a study of T cell responses to AZD1222 COVID-19 vaccine. Study-wide points: Mostly white British, mostly female donors; authors suggested clonal diversity may be underestimated. The reported proportion of spike-specific TCRs targeting unmutated variant regions was nearly half.

The V gene lost 0 bases and the J gene lost 4 bases, with 16 bases spanning the gap. The CDR3 loop spans 17 amino acids. The table came from immunoSEQ multiplex PCR; TCRdb's copy has only in-frame clones and leaves some out. The profile shows approximately 120,000 clones, about 94% of them singletons. The sequencing used peripheral blood, collected on day 0 of AZD1222 vaccination. The chain employs TRBV23-1 and TRBJ1-5, with a tentative D call TRBD1 (5 bases). TRBV23-1 is placed among ORFs of uncertain function. The receptor's source is an adult in good health. CDR3 in amino acids: CASSQSRGDRLNQPQHF. In nucleotides, the CDR3 is TGCGCCAGCAGTCAATCGCGAGGGGATCGACTGAATCAGCCCCAGCATTTT.